These T cell receptor beta chains were read from a single sample in a study of early T cells in non-severe SARS-CoV-2 infection. TCRdb passed the 5' RACE reads through MiXCR, listing each CDR3 protein once. The data hold tens of thousands of distinct CDR3 sequences, with about 16% observed a single time. Sequences were obtained from whole blood. These TCRs come from an adult who was a healthcare worker with PCR-confirmed SARS-CoV-2 infection or an uninfected control (not recorded which). The CDR3 runs from the conserved cysteine through the conserved F or W. Each record gives: CDR3 protein, J gene, V gene.

CDR3aa: CASSSLAGGHNEQFF; j_gene: TRBJ2-1; v_gene: TRBV27
CDR3aa: CASSQWGINEQFF; j_gene: TRBJ2-1; v_gene: TRBV4-3
CDR3aa: CASSQEGGEKLFF; j_gene: TRBJ1-4; v_gene: TRBV4-3
CDR3aa: CAISSRTGKNSYEQYF; j_gene: TRBJ2-7; v_gene: TRBV10-3
CDR3aa: CSASGRSSYEQYF; j_gene: TRBJ2-7; v_gene: TRBV20-1
CDR3aa: CASSLVSGRAWNEQFF; j_gene: TRBJ2-1; v_gene: TRBV11-2
CDR3aa: CSAIAGGTYEQYF; j_gene: TRBJ2-7; v_gene: TRBV20-1
CDR3aa: CSCRDRAHEQYF; j_gene: TRBJ2-7; v_gene: TRBV20-1
CDR3aa: CASNRREGHNTGELFF; j_gene: TRBJ2-2; v_gene: TRBV7-9
CDR3aa: CASSHLTSGITDTQYF; j_gene: TRBJ2-3; v_gene: TRBV14
CDR3aa: CSASRTGSTGELFF; j_gene: TRBJ2-2; v_gene: TRBV20-1
CDR3aa: CASSSGLMTYEQYF; j_gene: TRBJ2-7; v_gene: TRBV7-2
CDR3aa: CASSPRDKPWRPQHF; j_gene: TRBJ1-5; v_gene: TRBV11-3
CDR3aa: CASSFRLAGAYEQYF; j_gene: TRBJ2-7; v_gene: TRBV5-1
CDR3aa: CSATGPDTEAFF; j_gene: TRBJ1-1; v_gene: TRBV29-1
CDR3aa: CASGTGLLSGYTF; j_gene: TRBJ1-2; v_gene: TRBV28
CDR3aa: CASSTLLDPRDTQYF; j_gene: TRBJ2-3; v_gene: TRBV19
CDR3aa: CASSTTKNIQYF; j_gene: TRBJ2-4; v_gene: TRBV12-3/TRBV12-4
CDR3aa: CASSWGSSGRLSTGELFF; j_gene: TRBJ2-2; v_gene: TRBV5-6
CDR3aa: CASSQDRLASYEQYF; j_gene: TRBJ2-7; v_gene: TRBV4-2
CDR3aa: CASSMPVLALPYEQYF; j_gene: TRBJ2-7; v_gene: TRBV21-1
CDR3aa: CASSLYGTSAGGELFF; j_gene: TRBJ2-2; v_gene: TRBV28
CDR3aa: CASSRFGASNEQFF; j_gene: TRBJ2-1; v_gene: TRBV28
CDR3aa: CASSERASGFSGANVLTF; j_gene: TRBJ2-6; v_gene: TRBV6-1
CDR3aa: CASSSFHSPHYEQYF; j_gene: TRBJ2-7; v_gene: TRBV28
CDR3aa: CASSPLGQTYGYTF; j_gene: TRBJ1-2; v_gene: TRBV7-9
CDR3aa: CSASGELGTGELFF; j_gene: TRBJ2-2; v_gene: TRBV20-1
CDR3aa: CASSLAGRVVVEQFF; j_gene: TRBJ2-1; v_gene: TRBV7-2
CDR3aa: CASSRGTSGSPGEQFF; j_gene: TRBJ2-1; v_gene: TRBV11-1
CDR3aa: CSITTTLYNEQFF; j_gene: TRBJ2-1; v_gene: TRBV20-1
CDR3aa: CSAWTSGSISHNEQFF; j_gene: TRBJ2-1; v_gene: TRBV20-1
CDR3aa: CASSLAGSGIAQFF; j_gene: TRBJ2-1; v_gene: TRBV7-2
CDR3aa: CSARGGPVGEQYF; j_gene: TRBJ2-7; v_gene: TRBV20-1
CDR3aa: CASSDRDSYSNYGYTF; j_gene: TRBJ1-2; v_gene: TRBV12-3/TRBV12-4
CDR3aa: CASSPGYEQYF; j_gene: TRBJ2-7; v_gene: TRBV7-9
CDR3aa: CASGPGLANYEQYF; j_gene: TRBJ2-7; v_gene: TRBV28
CDR3aa: CASSVPGQIYGHTF; j_gene: TRBJ1-2; v_gene: TRBV6-6
CDR3aa: CASSLVGGGWETQYF; j_gene: TRBJ2-5; v_gene: TRBV7-2
CDR3aa: CASSQELPSMGEQYF; j_gene: TRBJ2-7; v_gene: TRBV14
CDR3aa: CASSPDTPDEQYF; j_gene: TRBJ2-7; v_gene: TRBV5-5
CDR3aa: CSAAGTGDGQPQHF; j_gene: TRBJ1-5; v_gene: TRBV20-1
CDR3aa: CASSFRNTGELFF; j_gene: TRBJ2-2; v_gene: TRBV12-3/TRBV12-4
CDR3aa: CATRQGPQETQYF; j_gene: TRBJ2-5; v_gene: TRBV10-3
CDR3aa: CASSTRARTAGELFF; j_gene: TRBJ2-2; v_gene: TRBV7-9
CDR3aa: CASSSREDREAFF; j_gene: TRBJ1-1; v_gene: TRBV12-3/TRBV12-4
CDR3aa: CIPARTDTQYF; j_gene: TRBJ2-3; v_gene: TRBV20-1
CDR3aa: CASSPPGSLKETQYF; j_gene: TRBJ2-5; v_gene: TRBV12-3/TRBV12-4
CDR3aa: CAGGRPNSNQPQHF; j_gene: TRBJ1-5; v_gene: TRBV28
CDR3aa: CSARENRLETQYF; j_gene: TRBJ2-5; v_gene: TRBV20-1
CDR3aa: CATSALRDRGSDTQYF; j_gene: TRBJ2-3; v_gene: TRBV24-1
CDR3aa: CASSPLNYGYTF; j_gene: TRBJ1-2; v_gene: TRBV7-2
CDR3aa: CAISLAGDSDTQYF; j_gene: TRBJ2-3; v_gene: TRBV10-3
CDR3aa: CASSPVRDSVPDTQYF; j_gene: TRBJ2-3; v_gene: TRBV5-4
CDR3aa: CSAAGTSLNEQYF; j_gene: TRBJ2-7; v_gene: TRBV20-1
CDR3aa: CASSLTNGVGRRSSYNEQFF; j_gene: TRBJ2-1; v_gene: TRBV7-3